These 25 T cell receptor beta chains came from one sample sequenced in a study of human T cells and chemical hapten exposure. TCRdb passed the RACE reads through MiXCR, listing each CDR3 protein once. The data contain tens of thousands of distinct CDR3 sequences, 10% of them seen just once; the ten biggest clones take up 1.4%. Time point noted: patch test 1, 2 weeks after DPC sensitization. The treatment here: therapeutic diphenylcyclopropenone sensitization with weekly scalp DPC. The material sequenced was whole blood, taken in connection with sensitization to the hapten diphenylcyclopropenone (DPC). The receptors were sampled from a woman aged 45-60 years with alopecia areata. Some clones in this sample may be carry-over from other donors' samples.

The sample holds many counts of this clonotype. The V gene is TRBV11-1, the J gene TRBJ2-5; TRBD2 agrees at 7 bases. Looked up from germline, CDR1 is SGHAT and CDR2 is FQDESV (reference sequence). This CDR3 has 14 residues. The junction had 6 bases not matched to a gene; V was cut back by 4 bases and J by 4 bases. CDR3 nucleotides: TGTGCCAGCAGCTACCAGTCGGGGGGAGAGACCCAGTACTTC. Translated, it gives CASSYQSGGETQYF.

This clonotype was seen more than once but under ten times. This chain joins TRBV10-3 and TRBJ1-5; no firm D call. There are 14 residues in the CDR3. V lost 5 bases and J 0 bases, leaving 8 bases between the germline ends. Per the germline V gene, CDR1 is ENHRY and CDR2 is SYGVKD. CDR3 sequence reads: CAISKEYSNQPQHF. The CDR3, as DNA: TGTGCCATCAGTAAGGAATATAGCAATCAGCCCCAGCATTTT.

This clonotype was observed at least ten times. The V call is TRBV5-1, the J call TRBJ2-3; 10 nucleotides agree with TRBD1. V dropped 2 bases and J dropped 1; count of bases not matched to a gene: 7. There are 17 residues in the CDR3. CDR1 is SGHRS, CDR2 YFSETQ, per germline. CDR3 in DNA: TGCGCCAGCAGCTTCCAGGGACAGGGGTTCCGCACAGATACGCAGTATTTT. Residues: CASSFQGQGFRTDTQYF.

This clonotype was seen a few times. The chain links TRBV20-1 to TRBJ2-3, with D possibly being TRBD1 or TRBD2 (5 bases each). Germline V gene lookup returns CDR1 DFQATT and CDR2 SNEGSKA (reference sequence). This CDR3 is 14 amino acids long. The ends were cut back, 0 bases at V and 4 bases at J, with 11 bases in the middle. CDR3 amino acids: CSAREGMGADTQYF. For the CDR3, the DNA is TGCAGTGCTAGAGAGGGGATGGGGGCAGATACGCAGTATTTT.

This clonotype was seen more than once but under ten times. This chain joins TRBV11-2 and TRBJ2-5; 7 bases are a match to TRBD1. CDR1 and CDR2 (germline): SGHAT, FQNNGV. After removal of 4 bases from V and 2 bases from J, the junction contained 7 bases not matched to a gene. CDR3 length: 15 amino acids. The CDR3 here is CASSSNPGQQETQYF. CDR3 nucleotides: TGTGCCAGCAGCTCAAACCCGGGACAGCAAGAGACCCAGTACTTC.

This clonotype was detected a few times. This chain uses TRBV24-1 with TRBJ2-3; no firm D call. The ends were cut back, 6 bases at V and 6 bases at J, with 9 bases in the middle. Germline CDR1 is KGHDR and CDR2 is SFDVKD. There are 12 residues in the CDR3. The CDR3 DNA sequence: TGTGCCACCAGTTACTCAGACGATACGCAGTATTTT. Translated: CATSYSDDTQYF.

At least ten counts were recorded for this clonotype. At one end the junction does not follow the germline gene, possibly because of a read error. V is TRBV7-7 and J is TRBJ2-5; D is ambiguous. The CDR3 has 16 amino acids. In germline, CDR1 is SSHAT, CDR2 FNYEAQ (reference sequence). CDR3 residues: CASSRSRVKGQETQYF. The CDR3 nucleotides are TGTGCTAGCAGCCGATCGAGAGTAAAGGGCCAAGAGACCCAGTACTTC.

This chain connects TRBV12-3 or TRBV12-4 to TRBJ2-5, with D unresolved. The CDR3 is 12 amino acids. V shed 8 bases and J shed 7 bases, with 14 bases lying between them. The CDR3 loop is CASALKFGTQYF. The CDR3 DNA sequence: TGTGCCAGCGCCCTCAAATTTGGGACCCAGTACTTC.

This clonotype appeared a few times. The chain couples TRBV7-9 to TRBJ1-5; TRBD1 matches at 7 bases. V gave up 5 bases and J gave up 4 bases; unmatched junction bases: 8. The CDR3 totals 15 residues. From germline, CDR1 is SEHNR and CDR2 FQNEAQ (reference sequence). The CDR3 loop reads CASSPYRDRNQPQHF. The CDR3 coding sequence is TGTGCCAGCAGCCCATACCGGGACAGAAATCAGCCCCAGCATTTT. The entire variable domain, with the rest obtained from reference TRBV7-9 and TRBJ1-5, is as follows: DTGVSQNPRHKITKRGQNVTFRCDPISEHNRLYWYRQTLGQGPEFLTYFQNEAQLEKSRLLSDRFSAERPKGSFSTLEIQRTEQGDSAMYLCASSPYRDRNQPQHFGDGTRLSIL.

This chain links TRBV6-2 or TRBV6-3 with TRBJ2-1, with 9 nucleotides matching TRBD1. Germline values: CDR1 MNHEY, CDR2 SVGEGT. The J segment lost 0 bases and the V segment lost 5 bases, leaving 2 bases of the junction unmatched. The CDR3 extends over 15 amino acids. The CDR3 sequence is CASSRTGVSYNEQFF. The DNA for the CDR3 is TGTGCCAGCAGTCGGACAGGGGTCTCCTACAATGAGCAGTTCTTC.

This clonotype was counted only a few times. J is TRBJ2-5 and V is TRBV9; 8 bases align to TRBD2. CDR3 length: 16 residues. Looked up from germline, CDR1 is SGDLS and CDR2 is YYNGEE. J lost 8 bases, V lost 0 bases, and 12 bases had no gene match. DNA for the CDR3: TGTGCCAGCAGCGTAGGCAGTAGCGGGACTGGAGGAACCCAGTACTTC. Translation: CASSVGSSGTGGTQYF.

This sequence joins TRBV29-1 and TRBJ2-7; no firm D call. Germline CDR1 reads SQVTM; CDR2 reads ANQGSEA. This CDR3 is built from 13 residues. The V and J ends lost 1 base and 5 bases respectively, with 12 bases between them. The CDR3 sequence: CSVEGNRIHEQYF. DNA for the CDR3: TGCAGCGTTGAAGGAAACCGAATTCACGAGCAGTACTTC.

This clonotype appeared a few times. This chain connects TRBV6-2 or TRBV6-3 to TRBJ2-7, with D perhaps being TRBD1 or TRBD2 (6 bases each). The V end was cut by 6 bases, the J end by 0 bases, with 15 bases between. The germline CDR1 and CDR2 sequences are MNHEY and SVGEGT. The CDR3 extends over 15 amino acids. The CDR3 coding sequence is TGTGCCAGCAGAGAAGCTAGGGGGGCCTCCTACGAGCAGTACTTC. It codes for CASREARGASYEQYF.

The chain has TRBV20-1 and TRBJ2-1, with TRBD2 matching 11 bases. The CDR3 covers 14 residues. CDR1 is DFQATT and CDR2 is SNEGSKA in the germline V gene (reference sequence). J gave up 8 bases and V 0 bases, and 3 bases lay outside the gene matches. The CDR3 protein is CSARDSGRVHEQFF. The CDR3 region has the DNA TGCAGTGCTAGAGATAGCGGGAGGGTGCATGAGCAGTTCTTC.

The J gene is TRBJ2-1, the V gene TRBV18, with no clear D. This CDR3 comprises 14 residues. In germline, CDR1 is KGHSH, CDR2 LQKENI. Trimming removed 0 bases at V and 6 bases at J, with 9 bases between. In nucleotides, the CDR3 is TGTGCCAGCTCACCACCCCCGATTGGCAATGAGCAGTTCTTC. This encodes CASSPPPIGNEQFF. Based on the CDR3 plus reference TRBV18 and TRBJ2-1, the full variable domain is NAGVMQNPRHLVRRRGQEARLRCSPMKGHSHVYWYRQLPEEGLKFMVYLQKENIIDESGMPKERFSAEFPKEGPSILRIQQVVRGDSAAYFCASSPPPIGNEQFFGPGTRLTVL.

This clonotype was recorded many times. The chain links TRBV7-6 to TRBJ1-4; no definite D call. Germline loops: CDR1 SGHVS, CDR2 FNYEAQ. The CDR3 covers 15 residues. Trimming removed 2 bases from V and 3 bases from J, with 10 bases in between. The CDR3 loop reads CASSLSAASNEKLFF. The CDR3 region has the DNA TGTGCCAGCAGCTTATCCGCGGCTTCTAATGAAAAACTGTTTTTT.

The V and J genes are TRBV11-2 and TRBJ2-7, with TRBD1 identical over 7 bases. With V trimmed by 0 bases and J by 5 bases, 7 bases remained unmatched. Germline loops: CDR1 SGHAT, CDR2 FQNNGV. CDR3 size: 15 residues. The CDR3 DNA is TGTGCCAGCAGCTTAGAGGGACAGAGGAGACACGAGCAGTACTTC. Translated: CASSLEGQRRHEQYF.

The J gene is TRBJ1-5, the V gene TRBV6-2 or TRBV6-3; 8 bases fit TRBD1. Trimming at V came to 5 bases and at J to 7 bases, leaving 4 bases not matched to a gene. The germline V gene has CDR1 MNHEY and CDR2 SVGEGT. CDR3 size: 13 residues. In nucleotides, the CDR3 is TGTGCCAGCAGTCGCAGGGGGCCACAGCCCCAGCATTTT. Protein: CASSRRGPQPQHF.

In its sample, this clonotype was seen a few times. The V call is TRBV6-6, the J call TRBJ1-6; D is unresolved. Germline CDR1 reads MNHNY; CDR2 reads SVGAGI (reference sequence). This CDR3 comprises 14 residues. The V gene lost 6 bases and the J gene lost 7 bases, with 13 bases spanning the gap. CDR3 amino acids: CASSLDPGNSPLHF. DNA for the CDR3: TGTGCCAGCAGCCTGGACCCGGGGAATTCACCCCTCCACTTT.

This clonotype was found a few times. This chain uses TRBV6-6 with TRBJ1-5; 9 bases align to TRBD1. Germline V lookup: CDR1 MNHNY, CDR2 SVGAGI (reference sequence). CDR3 length equals 18 residues. The V gene end was trimmed by 6 bases and the J gene end by 2 bases; junction bases not matched to a gene: 14. The CDR3 DNA reads TGTGCCAGCAGGGTCGGGACAGGGAATCCGAGAGGCAATCAGCCCCAGCATTTT. Amino acids: CASRVGTGNPRGNQPQHF.

The chain combines TRBV5-1 with TRBJ2-3, with D tentatively TRBD1 (6 bases). V was pared by 4 bases and J by 0 bases, with 15 bases between. This CDR3 spans 16 amino acids. Germline loops: CDR1 SGHRS, CDR2 YFSETQ. CDR3 in DNA: TGCGCCAGCAGCCCCGCCAGGGGACCTAGCACAGATACGCAGTATTTT. Translated, it gives CASSPARGPSTDTQYF. The complete variable domain, with remaining parts taken from reference TRBV5-1 and TRBJ2-3, reads KAGVTQTPRYLIKTRGQQVTLSCSPISGHRSVSWYQQTPGQGLQFLFEYFSETQRNKGNFPGRFSGRQFSNSRSEMNVSTLELGDSALYLCASSPARGPSTDTQYFGPGTRLTVL.

This chain uses TRBV29-1 with TRBJ2-1; 12 positions agree with TRBD2. J gave up 12 bases and V 7 bases, and 10 bases lay outside the gene matches. Germline CDR1 is SQVTM and CDR2 is ANQGSEA. This CDR3 spans 13 amino acids. The CDR3 bases are TGCAGCGCTCGACTAGCGGGAGAACTTGGGCAGTTCTTC. The encoded protein is CSARLAGELGQFF.

This clonotype has a single count. The chain has TRBV29-1 and TRBJ2-7, with 7 bases that match TRBD1. After removal of 6 bases from V and 2 bases from J, the junction contained 1 base not matched to a gene. Germline V gene data show CDR1 as SQVTM and CDR2 as ANQGSEA. The CDR3 extends over 11 amino acids. Here the CDR3 DNA reads TGCAGCGTCACAGGGGCCTACGAGCAGTACTTC. Residues: CSVTGAYEQYF.

In its sample, this clonotype was seen many times. This rearrangement joins TRBV5-4 to TRBJ1-4; a possible D gene is TRBD1 (5 bases). The CDR3 covers 15 residues. Germline CDR1 SGHNT, CDR2 YYREEE (reference sequence). V was pared by 5 bases and J by 3 bases, with 14 bases between. CDR3 region: CASSSWGGANEKLFF. In DNA, the CDR3 is TGTGCCAGCAGTTCCTGGGGGGGAGCTAATGAAAAACTGTTTTTT.

In its sample, this clonotype was seen many times. This chain joins TRBV5-1 and TRBJ1-4; tentative D call: TRBD1 (5 bases). CDR1 is SGHRS and CDR2 is YFSETQ in the germline V gene. Trimming took 1 base from V and 7 from J, leaving 11 bases between them. The CDR3 length is 14 residues. This CDR3 reads CASSLFQGSEKLFF. The DNA for the CDR3 is TGCGCCAGCAGCTTGTTTCAGGGCTCTGAAAAACTGTTTTTT.